The T cell receptor beta chain under discussion was sequenced for a study of blood T cell repertoires in COVID-19. The authors' processing: Scientists estimated how many nucleated cells there were by amplifying reference gene primers. This table comes from immunoSEQ multiplex PCR, and its TCRdb copy is limited to in-frame clones, with some not included. The V and J calls and clone size are taken from that table; D and trimming were inferred from the DNA. Seen here are 450,000 to 600,000 clones, around 87% observed once, and the top ten hold 0.7%. This CDR3 has 13 amino acids. The germline CDR1 and CDR2 sequences are LGHDT and YNNKEL (reference sequence). Trimming took off 5 bases at V and 4 bases at J, with 11 bases between the two ends.

The chain links TRBV3-1 (or the pseudogene TRBV3-2) to TRBJ1-2, with D perhaps matching TRBD1 (5 bases). Sequences were obtained from PBMCs or T cells enriched from blood (not recorded which). This TCR came from a woman aged 18-29 years who had recovered from COVID-19. The CDR3, as DNA: TGTGCCAGCAGCAGTGGAGGGGCCTATGGCTACACCTTC. This encodes CASSSGGAYGYTF.